Listed below are T cell receptor beta chains from one sample, sequenced in a study of blood T cell repertoires in COVID-19. Sequenced by immunoSEQ multiplex PCR; TCRdb stores in-frame clones only, minus some. The sample carries about 310,000 clones, about 90% recorded once. The sequencing input was peripheral blood. These receptors were collected from a woman aged 45 to 65 who had recovered from COVID-19. CDR3s leave out the opening cysteine and the closing phenylalanine or tryptophan.

v_gene: TRBV7-2
j_gene: TRBJ1-2
CDR3aa: ASSQRVGDGYT

v_gene: TRBV28
j_gene: TRBJ1-4
CDR3aa: ASSRPGANEKLF

v_gene: TRBV27
j_gene: TRBJ2-1
CDR3aa: ASRPSIGSGISNEQF

v_gene: TRBV11-2
j_gene: TRBJ2-1
CDR3aa: AGSGSLSNEQF

v_gene: TRBV6-5
j_gene: TRBJ2-2
CDR3aa: ASTQLGELF

v_gene: TRBV10-3
j_gene: TRBJ2-4
CDR3aa: AISDPVTGGPNTKNIQY

v_gene: TRBV15
j_gene: TRBJ2-7
CDR3aa: ATRRTAPPDRGNGGDEQY

v_gene: TRBV28
j_gene: TRBJ1-1
CDR3aa: ASSLAGRLYAF

v_gene: TRBV10-3
j_gene: TRBJ2-7
CDR3aa: AIRDRREEREQY

v_gene: TRBV11-2
j_gene: TRBJ1-2
CDR3aa: ASSLGQLYGYT

v_gene: TRBV18
j_gene: TRBJ2-5
CDR3aa: ASSPRTSGSQETQY

v_gene: TRBV30
j_gene: TRBJ1-2
CDR3aa: AWSVRGLGYT

v_gene: TRBV5-4
j_gene: TRBJ2-1
CDR3aa: ASSTNPGLAANEQF

v_gene: TRBV6-5
j_gene: TRBJ1-2
CDR3aa: ASSRDRERGYT

v_gene: TRBV7-9
j_gene: TRBJ2-2
CDR3aa: ASSVGRSTGELF

v_gene: TRBV2
j_gene: TRBJ1-2
CDR3aa: ASKPPGGRGYT

v_gene: TRBV15
j_gene: TRBJ1-4
CDR3aa: ATSRDGQVLF

v_gene: TRBV20-1
j_gene: TRBJ2-3
CDR3aa: SASGSGAITDTQY

v_gene: TRBV19
j_gene: TRBJ2-7
CDR3aa: ASSRGTGLYEQY

v_gene: TRBV5-4
j_gene: TRBJ2-2
CDR3aa: ASSLATDTGELF

v_gene: TRBV6-2/TRBV6-3
j_gene: TRBJ2-1
CDR3aa: ASSRASGGGTYNEQF

v_gene: TRBV28
j_gene: TRBJ2-7
CDR3aa: ASRNSGGGYEQY

v_gene: TRBV20-1
j_gene: TRBJ2-7
CDR3aa: SIERDYEQY

v_gene: TRBV6-2/TRBV6-3
j_gene: TRBJ1-1
CDR3aa: ASSYSGRITEAF

v_gene: TRBV6-4
j_gene: TRBJ2-1
CDR3aa: ASRTSGRRSSYNEQF

v_gene: TRBV6-6
j_gene: TRBJ1-4
CDR3aa: ASERPNEKLF

v_gene: TRBV6-5
j_gene: TRBJ1-6
CDR3aa: ATQTGRFSPLH

v_gene: TRBV5-6
j_gene: TRBJ1-3
CDR3aa: ASSRWTGREATIY